The 14 T cell receptor beta chains listed next were all sequenced from one sample in a study of cytomegalovirus exposure and HLA in healthy donors. 13 Jbeta primers and 60 Vbeta primers were used for the PCR. Only in-frame clones appear in the TCRdb table, and some are missing; sequencing was by immunoSEQ multiplex PCR. This sample has about 140,000 clones; more than 70% occur once, and the top ten carry 3% to 3.5%. The sample taken for sequencing was PBMCs. These receptor sequences come from a middle-aged man in good health and CMV-seronegative.

This clone has more than one count but fewer than ten. The V call is TRBV27, the J call TRBJ1-5, with a tentative D call TRBD1 (5 bases). There are 13 residues in the CDR3. Per germline, CDR1 MNHEY and CDR2 SMNVEV (reference sequence). V lost 4 bases and J 2 bases, leaving 6 bases between the germline ends. The CDR3 protein is CASSSRGNQPQHF. The CDR3 DNA reads TGTGCCAGCAGTTCCAGGGGCAATCAGCCCCAGCATTTT.

The chain is built from TRBV7-2 and TRBJ2-7; D possibly corresponds to TRBD1 (6 bases). V was shortened by 3 bases and J by 4 bases, with 13 bases between the two germline ends. Germline CDR1 and CDR2: SGHTA and FQGNSA. The CDR3 loop spans 14 amino acids. The CDR3 DNA is TGTGCCAGCAGCTTTCCGGGACAACTTTACGAGCAGTACTTC. This translates into CASSFPGQLYEQYF.

The rearrangement uses TRBV11-1 and TRBJ2-7; 9 nucleotides align to TRBD1. Germline CDR1 SGHAT, CDR2 FQDESV (reference sequence). The V gene end was trimmed by 3 bases and the J gene end by 2 bases; junction bases not matched to a gene: 2. This CDR3 contains 14 residues. CDR3: CASSLGTGPYEQYF. The CDR3 DNA reads TGTGCCAGCAGCTTGGGGACAGGGCCCTACGAGCAGTACTTC.

CDR3 loop: CASKDRVSPPNSPLHF. As DNA, the CDR3 is TGTGCCAGCAAAGACAGGGTATCTCCACCAAATTCACCCCTCCACTTT. This rearrangement joins TRBV19 to TRBJ1-6, with TRBD1 matching 7 bases. This CDR3 has 16 residues. Germline assignment: CDR1 LNHDA and CDR2 SQIVND (reference sequence). Germline trimming cut 9 bases from V and 7 bases from J; bases unmatched to any gene: 15.

The chain recombines TRBV5-4 with TRBJ1-1; 12 nucleotides match TRBD1. In germline, CDR1 is SGHNT, CDR2 YYREEE (reference sequence). J gave up 4 bases and V 4 bases, and 14 bases lay outside the gene matches. The CDR3 totals 18 residues. CDR3 sequence: CASSPGQGAHVLTTEAFF. CDR3 sequence (DNA): TGTGCCAGCAGCCCGGGACAGGGGGCCCATGTTCTTACCACTGAAGCTTTCTTT.

V and J are TRBV2 and TRBJ2-7, with D possibly matching TRBD2 (6 bases). In germline, CDR1 is SNHLY, CDR2 FYNNEI. V lost 3 bases and J 6 bases, leaving 9 bases between the germline ends. This CDR3 region has 12 residues. In DNA, the CDR3 is TGTGCCAGCAGTGAGGCGGGGATCGAGCAGTACTTC. Protein: CASSEAGIEQYF.

This chain joins TRBV6-6 and TRBJ1-2; no clear D. CDR1 is MNHNY and CDR2 is SVGAGI in the germline V gene (reference sequence). The CDR3 spans 12 residues. Trimming took 6 bases from V and 3 from J, leaving 8 bases between them. The CDR3 region is CASSFTDYGYTF. CDR3 DNA sequence: TGTGCCAGCAGCTTCACGGACTATGGCTACACCTTC.

The rearrangement links TRBV19 to TRBJ1-5; the match to TRBD1 covers 8 bases. Trimming took 5 bases from V and 6 from J; bases not matched to a gene: 6. Germline assignment: CDR1 LNHDA and CDR2 SQIVND (reference sequence). The CDR3 has 14 amino acids. The CDR3 DNA reads as TGTGCCAGTAGTGTAATCAGGGGGCCTCAGCCCCAGCATTTT. It yields the protein CASSVIRGPQPQHF.

The chain joins TRBV5-6 to TRBJ2-7; 8 bases agree with TRBD1. The CDR3 consists of 14 residues. From germline, CDR1 is SGHDT and CDR2 YYEEEE. V trimming: 0 bases; J trimming: 5 bases; junction bases outside the gene matches: 4. Written as DNA, the CDR3 is TGTGCCAGCAGCTTGGTCAGGGGGCTCCACGAGCAGTACTTC. Translating it yields CASSLVRGLHEQYF.

This clone occurred once. The chain has TRBV10-3 and TRBJ1-1; maybe TRBD1 (5 bases). Germline V CDR1 and CDR2: ENHRY, SYGVKD. This CDR3 spans 16 amino acids. Trimming shortened V by 0 bases and J by 4 bases, and 15 bases separated the two germline ends. CDR3 region: CAISESSGTSLTEAFF. As DNA, the CDR3 is TGTGCCATCAGTGAGTCGTCAGGGACTTCGCTCACTGAAGCTTTCTTT.

The CDR3 DNA follows: TGTGCCAGCAGCGCAGACAGGGTTGGCTACACCTTC. Its protein product is CASSADRVGYTF. V gene TRBV7-3 combines with J gene TRBJ1-2; 7 bases are a match to TRBD1. The ends lost 5 bases at V and 7 bases at J; junction bases unmatched: 4. Germline CDR1 SGHTA, CDR2 FQGTGA. The CDR3 is 12 residues long.

The chain couples TRBV18 to TRBJ2-7, with D hard to call. The CDR3 length is 15 residues. Germline loops: CDR1 KGHSH, CDR2 LQKENI. V was pared by 3 bases and J by 3 bases, with 15 bases between. CDR3 region: CASSPVAGESYEQYF. The DNA of the CDR3 is TGTGCCAGCTCACCGGTCGCCGGAGAAAGCTACGAGCAGTACTTC.

The rearrangement uses TRBV4-2 and TRBJ1-1, with 8 bases aligning to TRBD1. Germline lookup yields CDR1 LGHNA and CDR2 YNFKEQ. CDR3 length equals 15 residues. Unmatched junction bases numbered 6, after V lost 3 bases and J lost 3 bases. CDR3 in amino acids: CASSHQGAPDTEAFF. Written as DNA, the CDR3 is TGTGCCAGCAGCCACCAGGGGGCGCCGGACACTGAAGCTTTCTTT.

J is TRBJ2-7 and V is TRBV10-3; 9 nucleotides match TRBD1. CDR3 length equals 14 residues. Looked up from germline, CDR1 is ENHRY and CDR2 is SYGVKD. After removal of 4 bases from V and 5 bases from J, the junction contained 6 bases not matched to a gene. The CDR3 coding sequence is TGTGCCATCAGTGCCACACAGGGGGCCCACGAGCAGTACTTC. Encoded protein: CAISATQGAHEQYF.